This entry is about one T cell receptor (beta chain). Source study methods: Amplification of reference gene primers was used by the study to estimate nucleated cell counts. Sequencing was performed with immunoSEQ multiplex PCR; in TCRdb, only in-frame clones are kept and a portion is missing. That table is the source of V, J and clone size, and D and trimming were worked out from the DNA. Here the sample spans 250,000 to 300,000 clones, about 70% being singletons. The data belong to a study of blood T cell repertoires in COVID-19. Study-wide context: The study drew acute and convalescent COVID-19 samples from the United States, Italy and Spain. The analysed material was cDNA or gDNA that came from T cells, B-cell-depleted T cells, or PBMCs.

The clonotype comes from a woman older than 75 with acute or convalescent COVID-19. The sample taken for sequencing was peripheral blood.

The CDR3 sequence: CASSLQFGQGTSEAFF. The CDR3 DNA reads as TGTGCCAGCAGCTTGCAATTCGGACAGGGGACCTCTGAAGCTTTCTTT. The chain is built from TRBV5-6 and TRBJ1-1, with TRBD1 matching 9 bases. CDR3 length: 16 amino acids. V trimming: 1 base; J trimming: 6 bases; junction bases outside the gene matches: 10. Germline assignment: CDR1 SGHDT and CDR2 YYEEEE.